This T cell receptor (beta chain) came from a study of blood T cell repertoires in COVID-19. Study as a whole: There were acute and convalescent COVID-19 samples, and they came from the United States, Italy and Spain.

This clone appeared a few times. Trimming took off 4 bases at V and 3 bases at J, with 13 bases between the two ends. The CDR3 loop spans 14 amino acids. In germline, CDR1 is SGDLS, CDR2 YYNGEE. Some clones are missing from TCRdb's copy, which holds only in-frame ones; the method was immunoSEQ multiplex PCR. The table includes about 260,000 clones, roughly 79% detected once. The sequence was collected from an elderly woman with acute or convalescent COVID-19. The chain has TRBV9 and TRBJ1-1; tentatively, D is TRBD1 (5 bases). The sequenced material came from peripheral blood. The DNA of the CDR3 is TGTGCCAGCAGCCCTCGGACAACCTACACTGAAGCTTTCTTT. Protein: CASSPRTTYTEAFF.